The 13 T cell receptor beta chains below were found in one sample sequenced in a study of OX40 agonist ivuxolimab in advanced cancers. Clones were sequenced by immunoSEQ multiplex PCR, and TCRdb holds only the in-frame ones, with some missing. Of 45,000 to 55,000 clones in the sample, roughly 84% were seen once. The sample here was CD4+ or CD8+ T cells sorted from blood, taken in a trial of the OX40 agonist ivuxolimab. These receptors all come from an adult with an advanced solid tumor such as melanoma, head and neck, liver or kidney cancer.

This chain joins TRBV5-1 and TRBJ2-2, with D possibly being TRBD2 (5 bases). Germline CDR1 SGHRS, CDR2 YFSETQ. The V end was cut by 9 bases, the J end by 5 bases, with 14 bases between. The CDR3 has 13 amino acids. CDR3 loop: CATSNSVTGELFF. CDR3 DNA: TGCGCCACCTCCAATAGCGTTACCGGGGAGCTGTTTTTT.

The chain couples TRBV5-4 to TRBJ2-1; 7 nucleotides line up with TRBD1. Trimming removed 3 bases from V and 4 bases from J; junction bases left unmatched: 1. CDR1 SGHNT and CDR2 YYREEE come from the germline V gene (reference sequence). The CDR3 consists of 13 residues. The CDR3 region is CASSWTGYNEQFF. For the CDR3, the DNA is TGTGCCAGCAGCTGGACAGGTTACAATGAGCAGTTCTTC.

The chain joins TRBV25-1 to TRBJ2-1; D possibly uses TRBD1 or TRBD2 (5 bases each). V dropped 7 bases and J dropped 8 bases, with 15 bases sitting between them. Germline V gene data show CDR1 as MGHDK and CDR2 as SYGVNS. The CDR3 has 13 residues. The DNA of the CDR3 is TGTGCCAGCATTGGGCAGGGTAGCGATGAGCAGTTCTTC. Protein product: CASIGQGSDEQFF.

The CDR3 bases are TGTGCCAGCAGCTTACTTGGCGGGAGGCACAATGAGCAGTTCTTC. This encodes CASSLLGGRHNEQFF. The rearrangement links TRBV11-2 to TRBJ2-1, with TRBD2 identical over 8 bases. The CDR3 loop spans 15 amino acids. Germline CDR1 SGHAT, CDR2 FQNNGV. V shed 2 bases, J shed 5 bases, and the junction held 5 bases outside the gene matches.

The J gene is TRBJ2-3, the V gene TRBV7-9, with D tentatively TRBD2 (6 bases). Deletions cut 6 bases from V and 4 bases from J, with 23 bases between. CDR1 SEHNR and CDR2 FQNEAQ come from the germline V gene (reference sequence). This CDR3 has 17 residues. The CDR3 spells CASSSKSRLRDSDTQYF. The CDR3 DNA reads as TGTGCCAGCAGTAGTAAATCGAGATTGAGGGACTCAGATACGCAGTATTTT. Based on the CDR3 plus reference TRBV7-9 and TRBJ2-3, the full variable domain is DTGVSQNPRHKITKRGQNVTFRCDPISEHNRLYWYRQTLGQGPEFLTYFQNEAQLEKSRLLSDRFSAERPKGSFSTLEIQRTEQGDSAMYLCASSSKSRLRDSDTQYFGPGTRLTVL.

V usage is TRBV5-1 and J usage is TRBJ1-2, with 10 bases fitting TRBD1. Germline V lookup: CDR1 SGHRS, CDR2 YFSETQ. The V and J ends lost 0 bases and 4 bases, in that order; junction bases with no gene match: 6. The CDR3 is 16 amino acids. The CDR3 sequence is CASSLAGTGEAYGYTF. The CDR3 DNA follows: TGCGCCAGCAGCTTGGCCGGGACAGGGGAAGCCTATGGCTACACCTTC.

This clone was seen a single time. The V call is TRBV7-3, the J call TRBJ2-1; tentative D call: TRBD2 (5 bases). Germline values: CDR1 SGHTA, CDR2 FQGTGA. V dropped 5 bases and J dropped 3 bases, with 11 bases sitting between them. The length of the CDR3 is 14 residues. CDR3 loop: CASSIGRDYNEQFF. The DNA of the CDR3 is TGTGCCAGCAGCATCGGACGGGACTACAATGAGCAGTTCTTC.

Details on this clone: The junction and the germline gene differ at one end; a read error may be behind it. V and J are TRBV15 and TRBJ2-1, with D possibly being TRBD1 (6 bases). Germline V gives CDR1 LNHNV, CDR2 YYDKDF (reference sequence). The CDR3 has 13 residues. In DNA, the CDR3 is TGTGCCACCAGCAGAAATTCAGGACAGAGGCAGGTCTTC. Encoded protein: CATSRNSGQRQVF.

V is TRBV4-1 and J is TRBJ1-5; D uncertain. With 1 base removed from V and 9 bases from J, the gap between germline ends came to 16 bases. There are 15 residues in the CDR3. The germline V gene encodes CDR1 MGHRA and CDR2 YSYEKL. The CDR3, as DNA: TGCGCCAGCAGCCAAGTTGTGGAGGGAGATCGGCCCCAGCATTTT. It encodes CASSQVVEGDRPQHF.

The genes are TRBV5-4 and TRBJ1-5; D call uncertain. The length of the CDR3 is 15 residues. The V gene's germline CDR1 is SGHNT and CDR2 YYREEE (reference sequence). V lost 4 bases, J lost 4 bases, and 15 bases lay in between. In DNA, the CDR3 is TGTGCCAGCAGCCAAGATTTCCGACAAAATCAGCCCCAGCATTTT. Its translation: CASSQDFRQNQPQHF.

V gene TRBV5-1 combines with J gene TRBJ2-3; D is perhaps TRBD2 (5 bases). The CDR3 contains 14 residues. Deletions cut 2 bases from V and 6 bases from J, with 13 bases between. Per germline, CDR1 SGHRS and CDR2 YFSETQ. CDR3: CASSFELVLDTQYF. The CDR3 region has the DNA TGCGCCAGCAGCTTTGAACTAGTGTTGGATACGCAGTATTTT.

The rearrangement links TRBV2 to TRBJ1-2; unclear D gene. Trimming took 7 bases from V and 2 from J, leaving 11 bases between them. Germline assignment: CDR1 SNHLY and CDR2 FYNNEI. This CDR3 comprises 13 residues. CDR3 bases: TGTGCCAGCACCAAAAAAACGAACTATGGCTACACCTTC. Its protein is CASTKKTNYGYTF. Drawing the rest from reference TRBV2 and TRBJ1-2, the complete variable domain is EPEVTQTPSHQVTQMGQEVILRCVPISNHLYFYWYRQILGQKVEFLVSFYNNEISEKSEIFDDQFSVERPDGSNFTLKIRSTKLEDSAMYFCASTKKTNYGYTFGSGTRLTVV.

V gene TRBV27 combines with J gene TRBJ2-7; 14 positions match TRBD2. Trimming cost V 3 bases and J 4 bases; bases outside gene matches: 5. The CDR3 sequence is 16 residues long. Germline V gene lookup returns CDR1 MNHEY and CDR2 SMNVEV (reference sequence). CDR3 nucleotide sequence: TGTGCCAGCAGTTTGCTAGGGACTAGCGGGAGTTACGAGCAGTACTTC. Its translation: CASSLLGTSGSYEQYF.